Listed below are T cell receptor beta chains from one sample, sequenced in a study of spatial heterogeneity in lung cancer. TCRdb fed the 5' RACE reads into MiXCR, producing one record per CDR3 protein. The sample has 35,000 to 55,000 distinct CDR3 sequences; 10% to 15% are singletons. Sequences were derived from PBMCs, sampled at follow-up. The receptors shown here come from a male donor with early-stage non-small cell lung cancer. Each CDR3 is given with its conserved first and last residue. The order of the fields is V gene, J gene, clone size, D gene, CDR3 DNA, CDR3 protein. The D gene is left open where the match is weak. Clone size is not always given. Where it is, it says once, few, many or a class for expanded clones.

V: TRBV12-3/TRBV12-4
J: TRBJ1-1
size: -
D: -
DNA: TGTGCCAGCAGGGACGCCCGTTTTCTCGCTTTCTTT
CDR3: CASRDARFLAFF

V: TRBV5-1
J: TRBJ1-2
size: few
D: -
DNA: TGCGCCAGCAGCTTGGGCTCCGACCCGATCTATGGCTACACCTTC
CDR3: CASSLGSDPIYGYTF

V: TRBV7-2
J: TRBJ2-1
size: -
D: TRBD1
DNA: TGTGCCAGCAGACCGACAGGGGGGACGTTCAATGAGCAGTTCTTC
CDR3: CASRPTGGTFNEQFF

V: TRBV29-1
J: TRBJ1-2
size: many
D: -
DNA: TGCAGCGTTGAGGACTTAGAGGGCTACACCTTC
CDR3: CSVEDLEGYTF

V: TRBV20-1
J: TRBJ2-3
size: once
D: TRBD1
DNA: TGCAGTGCTGGGGTAGGGGGTTACAGGACAGGTACGCAGTATTTT
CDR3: CSAGVGGYRTGTQYF

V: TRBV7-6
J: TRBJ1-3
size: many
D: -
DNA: TGTGCCAGCAGCTTATCGGTCTCTGGAAACACCATATATTTT
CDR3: CASSLSVSGNTIYF

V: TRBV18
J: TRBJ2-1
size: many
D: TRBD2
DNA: TGTGCCACGTCTAATAACGGGAGGAATGCTGAGCAGTTCTTC
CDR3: CATSNNGRNAEQFF

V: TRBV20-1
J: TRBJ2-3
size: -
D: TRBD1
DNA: TGCAGTGCTAGTTTCGGGACAGGGGGAACAGATACGCAGTATTTT
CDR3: CSASFGTGGTDTQYF

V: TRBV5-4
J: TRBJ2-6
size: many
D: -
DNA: TGTGCCAGCAGCTCAAAGGGCTCTGGGGCCAACGTCCTGACTTTC
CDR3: CASSSKGSGANVLTF

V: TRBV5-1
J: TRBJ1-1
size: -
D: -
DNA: TGCGCCAGCAGCTTGGAAGCCCGCTCGAACACTGAAGCTTTCTTT
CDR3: CASSLEARSNTEAFF

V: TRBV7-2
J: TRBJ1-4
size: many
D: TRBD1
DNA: TGTGCCAGCAGCTCCGGGACAGGGGATGAAAAACTGTTTTTT
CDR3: CASSSGTGDEKLFF

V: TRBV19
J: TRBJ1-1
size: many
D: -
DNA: TGTGCCAGTAGCCTATGGGACCTGAACACTGAAGCTTTCTTT
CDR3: CASSLWDLNTEAFF

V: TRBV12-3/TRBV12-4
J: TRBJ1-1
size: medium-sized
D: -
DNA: TGTGCCAGCAGTTTAGATCAGGGGCTCACTGAAGCTTTCTTT
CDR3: CASSLDQGLTEAFF

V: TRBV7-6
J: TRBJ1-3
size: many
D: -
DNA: TGTGCCAGCAGCTCGACAGGCCTCTCTGGAAACACCATATATTTT
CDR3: CASSSTGLSGNTIYF

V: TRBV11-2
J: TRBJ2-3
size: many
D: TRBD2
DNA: TGTGCCAGCAGCCTGGGAGCGAGCGGGGGCGATACGCAGTATTTT
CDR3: CASSLGASGGDTQYF

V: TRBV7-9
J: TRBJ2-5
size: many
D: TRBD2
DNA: TGTGCCAGCAGCTTAGAGATAGCGGGAGGTGGTATCCAAGAGACCCAGTACTTC
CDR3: CASSLEIAGGGIQETQYF

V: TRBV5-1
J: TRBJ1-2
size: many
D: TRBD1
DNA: TGCGCCAGCAGCTTGCAACAGGGGAGAGACTATGGCTACACCTTC
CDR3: CASSLQQGRDYGYTF

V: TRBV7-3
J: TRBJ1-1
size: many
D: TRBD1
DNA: TGTGCCAGCAGCTTAATTCCCTCGACAGGGGGCTATACTGAAGCTTTCTTT
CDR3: CASSLIPSTGGYTEAFF

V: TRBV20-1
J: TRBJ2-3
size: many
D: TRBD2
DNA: TGCAGTGCTCGAACTAGCGCAGATACGCAGTATTTT
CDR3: CSARTSADTQYF

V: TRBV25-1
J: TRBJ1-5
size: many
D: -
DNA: TGTGCCAGCGGACGGACGGAGCCCCAGCATTTT
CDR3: CASGRTEPQHF

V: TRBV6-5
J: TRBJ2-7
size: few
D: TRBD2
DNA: TGTGCCAGCAGTTACTCTAGCGGGCTTTCCCTTTCCTACGAGCAGTACTTC
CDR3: CASSYSSGLSLSYEQYF

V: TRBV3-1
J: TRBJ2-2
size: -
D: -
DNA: TGTGCCAGCAGCCAAGGTCCCAGCCCCCCCACCGGGGAGCAGTTTTTT
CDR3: CASSQGPSPPTGEQFF

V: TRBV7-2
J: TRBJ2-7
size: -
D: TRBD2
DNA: TGTGCCAGCAGCTTATCGTGGGCTAGCGGGGGGAACGAGCAGTACTTC
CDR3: CASSLSWASGGNEQYF

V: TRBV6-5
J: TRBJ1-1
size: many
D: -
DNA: TGTGCCAGCAGTTACGACTCTGAAGCTTTCTTT
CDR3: CASSYDSEAFF

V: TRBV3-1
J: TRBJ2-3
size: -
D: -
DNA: TGTGCCAGCAGCGTTAGTACAGATACGCAGTATTTT
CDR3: CASSVSTDTQYF

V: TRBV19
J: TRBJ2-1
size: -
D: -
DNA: TGTGCCAGTAGTATACCAGCGGAAACCTACAATGAGCAGTTCTTC
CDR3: CASSIPAETYNEQFF

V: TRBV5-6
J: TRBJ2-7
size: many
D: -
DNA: TGTGCCAGCAGCTTGTTCTGGACGGGCTCCTACGAGCAGTACTTC
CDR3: CASSLFWTGSYEQYF

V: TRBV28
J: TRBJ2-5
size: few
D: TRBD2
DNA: TGTGCCAGCAGGGCTCCTAGCGGGAGTTCGGAGACCCAGTACTTC
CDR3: CASRAPSGSSETQYF

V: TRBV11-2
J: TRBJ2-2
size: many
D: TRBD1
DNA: TGTGCCAGCAGCTCCCTGACAGGGTACACCGGGGAGCTGTTTTTT
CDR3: CASSSLTGYTGELFF

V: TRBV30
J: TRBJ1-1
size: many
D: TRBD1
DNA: TGTGCCTGGGACAGGGGGTTGAACACTGAAGCTTTCTTT
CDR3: CAWDRGLNTEAFF

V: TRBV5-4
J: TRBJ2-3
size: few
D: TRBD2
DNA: TGTGCCAGCAGCCTCAGACTTGCGGGGGACACAGATACGCAGTATTTT
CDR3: CASSLRLAGDTDTQYF

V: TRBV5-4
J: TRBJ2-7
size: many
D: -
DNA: TGTGCCAGCAGCTTGGAACCGCGGGGCTCCTACGAGCAGTACTTC
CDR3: CASSLEPRGSYEQYF

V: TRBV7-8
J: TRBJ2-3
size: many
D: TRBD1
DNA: TGTGCCAGCACCACGGACAGGGGCGCAGATACGCAGTATTTT
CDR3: CASTTDRGADTQYF

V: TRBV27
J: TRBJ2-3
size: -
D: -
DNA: TGTGCCAGCAGTAAAGGGGGAACAGATACGCAGTATTTT
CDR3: CASSKGGTDTQYF

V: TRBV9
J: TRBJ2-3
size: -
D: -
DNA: TGTGCCAGCAGTTTATCCCTCACAGATACGCAGTATTTT
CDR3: CASSLSLTDTQYF

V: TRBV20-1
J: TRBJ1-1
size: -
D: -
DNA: TGCAGTGCTAGTTTAGGGCAGATGAACACTGAAGCTTTCTTT
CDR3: CSASLGQMNTEAFF

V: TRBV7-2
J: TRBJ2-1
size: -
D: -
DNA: TGTGCCAGCAGCCCCAGCTTTTACAGCTACAATGAGCAGTTCTTC
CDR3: CASSPSFYSYNEQFF

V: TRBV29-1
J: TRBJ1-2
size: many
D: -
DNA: TGCAGCGTTGGCTCCTATCAGGGCAGAGATGGCTACACCTTC
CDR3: CSVGSYQGRDGYTF

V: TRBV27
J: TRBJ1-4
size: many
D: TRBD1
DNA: TGTGCCAGCAGGCCGGGACAGGGAGGATATGAAAAACTGTTTTTT
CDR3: CASRPGQGGYEKLFF

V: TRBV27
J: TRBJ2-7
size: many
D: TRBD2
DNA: TGTGCCAGCAGTTCACAAGGGACTAGCGGGAGTTACGAGCAGTACTTC
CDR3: CASSSQGTSGSYEQYF

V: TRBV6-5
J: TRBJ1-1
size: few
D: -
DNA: TGTGCCAGCAGTTACAAGGTGTGGGGAGGGTTTATCTCTGAAGCTTTCTTT
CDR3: CASSYKVWGGFISEAFF

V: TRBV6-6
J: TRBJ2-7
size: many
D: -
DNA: TGTGCCAGCAGTTACTCGACCGCAGTTCGAAACGAGCAGTACTTC
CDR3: CASSYSTAVRNEQYF

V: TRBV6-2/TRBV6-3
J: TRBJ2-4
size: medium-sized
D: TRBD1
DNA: TGTGCCAGCAGTCCGGACAGGTTTGCGGCCAAAAACATTCAGTACTTC
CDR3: CASSPDRFAAKNIQYF

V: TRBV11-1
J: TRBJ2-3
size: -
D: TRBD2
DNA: TGTGCCAGCAGCTCGCTACTAGCGGGGGGCACAGATACGCAGTATTTT
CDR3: CASSSLLAGGTDTQYF

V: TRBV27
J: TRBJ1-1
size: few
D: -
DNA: TGTGCCAGCAGTTTAGGGGCTGGCACTGAAGCTTTCTTT
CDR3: CASSLGAGTEAFF

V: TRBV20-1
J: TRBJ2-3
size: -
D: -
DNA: TGCAGTGCTAGCTTCTCTAGTGGTATGCATACGCAGTATTTT
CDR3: CSASFSSGMHTQYF

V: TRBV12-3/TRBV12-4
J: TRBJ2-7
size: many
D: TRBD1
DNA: TGTGCCAGCAGCCGTACCGGGACAGGGGCCCACGAGCAGTACTTC
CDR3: CASSRTGTGAHEQYF

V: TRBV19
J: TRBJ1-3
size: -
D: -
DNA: TGTGCCAGTACCTTCGCTCGGGGAGACACCATATATTTT
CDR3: CASTFARGDTIYF

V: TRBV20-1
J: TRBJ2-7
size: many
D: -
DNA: TGCAGTGCAACCGGGACTTCTGCCTACGAGCAGTACTTC
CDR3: CSATGTSAYEQYF